These 21 T cell receptor beta chains originate from one sample sequenced in a study of CD8 T cells in Susac syndrome. Random hexamers were used to reverse transcribe about 0.45 to 1 ug of RNA. TCRdb called the immunoSEQ multiplex PCR reads again in MiXCR, with one record for every CDR3 protein. The table lists some 110,000 distinct CDR3 sequences, more than 85% of them singletons. Source material: CD8+ T cells from PBMCs. The origin of the receptors is a human donor with multiple sclerosis.

The J gene is TRBJ2-5, the V gene TRBV12-3 or TRBV12-4; perhaps TRBD2 as D (5 bases). The CDR3 contains 17 residues. The V gene lost 5 bases and the J gene lost 0 bases, with 19 bases spanning the gap. The CDR3 loop is CASSVKTGISYQETQYF. The CDR3 nucleotides are TGTGCCAGCAGTGTCAAGACCGGGATATCGTACCAAGAGACCCAGTACTTC.

The rearrangement uses TRBV29-1 and TRBJ2-7; no clear D. Germline CDR1 and CDR2: SQVTM and ANQGSEA. Between the trimmed V and J ends, which lost 2 bases and 2 bases, there was a span of 10 bases. The CDR3 has 13 amino acids. CDR3 coding DNA: TGCAGCGTTGAATTGGACGAGGCCTACGAGCAGTACTTC. Translated: CSVELDEAYEQYF.

CDR3 sequence (DNA): TGTGCCAGCATGTTGCTAGCGGGGGGACAAGAGACCCAGTACTTC. Translation gives CASMLLAGGQETQYF. J is TRBJ2-5 and V is TRBV2, with 11 bases fitting TRBD2. The germline gives CDR1 SNHLY, CDR2 FYNNEI. V dropped 7 bases and J dropped 2; count of bases not matched to a gene: 6. The CDR3 totals 15 residues.

V is TRBV27 and J is TRBJ2-7; TRBD2 is a possible D gene (6 bases). Germline CDR1 is MNHEY and CDR2 is SMNVEV (reference sequence). This CDR3 spans 14 amino acids. The germline V and J ends were trimmed by 7 bases and 6 bases, with 19 bases remaining between them. Here the CDR3 DNA reads TGTGCCAGCACTAGCGATCAGGGAGAGTGCGAGCAGTACGTC. Translated, it gives CASTSDQGECEQYV.

Concerning this clonotype: Sequence at one end of the junction differs from germline and may be a read error. V is TRBV28 and J is TRBJ2-2; no firm D call. This CDR3 spans 16 amino acids. Germline loops: CDR1 MDHEN, CDR2 SYDVKM. This CDR3 is CASRLSRERNTGELFF. The CDR3, as DNA: TGTGCCAGCAGATTATCCCGCGAACGGAACACCGGGGAGCTGTTTTTT.

This chain joins TRBV15 and TRBJ1-2; 8 bases fit TRBD1. This CDR3 region has 15 residues. J was trimmed by 4 bases and V by 0 bases; bases with no gene match: 4. Germline V lookup: CDR1 LNHNV, CDR2 YYDKDF (reference sequence). DNA of the CDR3: TGTGCCACCAGCAGAGAGGGAGGGACAGGCTATGGCTACACCTTC. Protein product: CATSREGGTGYGYTF.

The CDR3 DNA follows: TGCAGCGTTGCAGCAGGCCTCAATCAGCCCCAGCATTTT. Its translation: CSVAAGLNQPQHF. This sequence joins TRBV29-1 and TRBJ1-5, with unresolved D. The germline V and J ends were trimmed by 4 bases and 3 bases, with 10 bases remaining between them. Germline lookup yields CDR1 SQVTM and CDR2 ANQGSEA. The CDR3 is 13 residues long.

Here the CDR3 DNA reads TGCAGTGCTAGAGGTCTGAGCTCCTACGAGCAGTACGTC. Protein sequence: CSARGLSSYEQYV. The gene calls are TRBV20-1 and TRBJ2-7; D remains unclear. The ends were cut back, 1 base at V and 0 bases at J, with 7 bases in the middle. Germline V lookup: CDR1 DFQATT, CDR2 SNEGSKA (reference sequence). The CDR3 is made up of 13 amino acids.

The rearrangement links TRBV19 to TRBJ2-2; 10 bases are shared with TRBD1. The CDR3 has 15 residues. V gave up 4 bases and J gave up 5 bases; unmatched junction bases: 4. Germline CDR1 reads LNHDA; CDR2 reads SQIVND (reference sequence). For the CDR3, the DNA is TGTGCCAGTAGTAGCGACAGGGGGCGTACCGGGGAGCTGTTTTTT. It specifies CASSSDRGRTGELFF.

The rearrangement uses TRBV5-1 and TRBJ2-7; D is tentatively TRBD1 or TRBD2 (5 bases each). Looked up from germline, CDR1 is SGHRS and CDR2 is YFSETQ. There are 13 residues in the CDR3. Between the trimmed V and J ends, which lost 3 bases and 5 bases, there was a span of 12 bases. The CDR3 sequence is CASSWGQGDEQYV. Written as DNA, the CDR3 is TGCGCCAGCAGCTGGGGTCAGGGAGACGAGCAGTACGTC.

The V call is TRBV7-9, the J call TRBJ2-7, with D uncertain. V dropped 1 base and J dropped 5 bases, with 6 bases sitting between them. Germline V gene lookup returns CDR1 SEHNR and CDR2 FQNEAQ (reference sequence). The CDR3 length is 12 residues. CDR3 protein: CASSLGLNEQYF. The DNA for the CDR3 is TGTGCCAGCAGCTTAGGGCTGAACGAGCAGTACTTC.

This chain uses TRBV20-1 with TRBJ1-2, with 9 bases identical to TRBD1. The V and J ends lost 0 bases and 8 bases, in that order; junction bases with no gene match: 13. The V gene's germline CDR1 is DFQATT and CDR2 SNEGSKA (reference sequence). CDR3 size: 16 residues. The CDR3 DNA follows: TGCAGTGCTAGAGATCCCTGGACAGGGGCTATTATGGGCTACACCTTC. Its protein is CSARDPWTGAIMGYTF.

V and J are TRBV27 and TRBJ2-3; 7 nucleotides line up with TRBD1. CDR1 and CDR2 from the germline V gene are MNHEY and SMNVEV (reference sequence). The CDR3 is 16 amino acids. Trimming cost V 0 bases and J 6 bases; bases outside gene matches: 9. CDR3 sequence: CASSLSARGRVDTQYF. In nucleotides, the CDR3 is TGTGCCAGCAGTTTATCGGCAAGGGGGCGAGTGGATACGCAGTATTTT.

The gene calls are TRBV12-5 and TRBJ1-5; D is ambiguous. V was trimmed by 1 base and J by 7 bases, leaving 8 bases between them. The CDR3 sequence is 13 residues long. Germline loops: CDR1 LGHNT, CDR2 FRNRAP. CDR3 in amino acids: CASGLEGSQPQHF. The CDR3 coding sequence is TGTGCTAGTGGTTTGGAGGGAAGCCAGCCCCAGCATTTT.

There are a few counts of this clonotype. The genes are TRBV27 and TRBJ1-1, with D uncertain. Germline V gene sequence: CDR1 MNHEY, CDR2 SMNVEV (reference sequence). The CDR3 contains 13 residues. Deletions cut 0 bases from V and 4 bases from J, with 6 bases between. This CDR3 reads CASSLSGVTEAFF. The CDR3 DNA is TGTGCCAGCAGTTTATCCGGGGTCACTGAAGCTTTCTTT.

This rearrangement joins TRBV24-1 to TRBJ1-2; possible D gene TRBD1, 5 bases. Germline CDR1 reads KGHDR; CDR2 reads SFDVKD. Trimming cost V 11 bases and J 8 bases, with 14 bases left between them. The CDR3 totals 11 residues. The CDR3 region is CASRDFNGYTF. Written as DNA, the CDR3 is TGTGCCAGCAGGGATTTTAACGGCTACACCTTC.

The chain links TRBV20-1 to TRBJ2-3; possible D gene TRBD2, 7 bases. The CDR3 is made up of 13 amino acids. Germline V gene lookup returns CDR1 DFQATT and CDR2 SNEGSKA (reference sequence). This CDR3 reads CSVGGAKPDTQYF. The CDR3 region has the DNA TGCAGCGTGGGGGGGGCAAAGCCAGATACGCAGTATTTT.

The chain recombines TRBV7-8 with TRBJ2-7; 10 bases are shared with TRBD2. Germline V gives CDR1 SGHVS, CDR2 FQNEAQ. J lost 7 bases, V lost 2 bases, and 5 bases had no gene match. CDR3 size: 14 residues. In DNA form, the CDR3 reads TGTGCCAGCAGCTTACTAGCGGGAGCTTGGGAGCAGTACGTC. This sequence encodes CASSLLAGAWEQYV.

The V call is TRBV12-5, the J call TRBJ2-7; D is unresolved. V lost 7 bases to trimming and J lost 0 bases, with 13 bases between them. The CDR3 runs 14 residues. Germline V gene data show CDR1 as LGHNT and CDR2 as FRNRAP. Here the CDR3 DNA reads TGTGCTAGTGATTTCAGACGGAGCTCCTACGAGCAGTACGTC. This encodes CASDFRRSSYEQYV.

In its sample, this clonotype was seen once. V gene TRBV20-1 combines with J gene TRBJ2-1; 14 positions agree with TRBD2. CDR1 and CDR2 (germline): DFQATT, SNEGSKA (reference sequence). CDR3 size: 19 residues. With 0 bases clipped from V and 0 bases from J, the junction kept 7 bases outside the gene matches. CDR3: CSARDIGTSGGSSYNEQFF. DNA for the CDR3: TGCAGTGCTAGAGATATAGGGACTAGCGGGGGCAGCTCCTACAATGAGCAGTTCTTC.

This clonotype occurred once. The chain recombines TRBV24-1 with TRBJ2-3; 13 bases are shared with TRBD2. The CDR3 covers 16 residues. Germline assignment: CDR1 KGHDR and CDR2 SFDVKD. The V segment lost 3 bases and the J segment 3 bases; nucleotides outside the gene matches: 2. This CDR3 reads CATSDPTSGRTDTQYF. The CDR3 DNA is TGTGCCACCAGTGATCCGACTAGCGGGAGGACAGATACGCAGTATTTT.